A selection of T cell receptor beta chains follows, all from one sample in a study of blood T cell repertoires in COVID-19. TCRdb's table, derived via immunoSEQ multiplex PCR, lists solely in-frame clones and lacks some. The profile covers over 150,000 clones, with more than 70% appearing a single time and around 19% taken by the ten largest. Input material: peripheral blood. The origin of the receptors is a woman aged 70 to 79 who had recovered from COVID-19. The CDR3 runs from the conserved cysteine through the conserved F or W. D genes are given only for firm matches. Clone size is not always given. Where it is, it says once, few, many or a class for expanded clones.

D gene: -
V gene: TRBV2
J gene: TRBJ1-1
clone size: -
CDR3 protein: CASSGGSLNTEAFF
CDR3 DNA: TGTGCCAGCAGTGGGGGCAGCTTGAACACTGAAGCTTTCTTT

D gene: -
V gene: TRBV15
J gene: TRBJ1-2
clone size: -
CDR3 protein: CATMKGMANYGYTF
CDR3 DNA: TGTGCCACCATGAAGGGGATGGCTAACTATGGCTACACCTTC

D gene: -
V gene: TRBV11-3
J gene: TRBJ2-3
clone size: -
CDR3 protein: CASSLGRGGTDTQYF
CDR3 DNA: TGTGCCAGCAGCTTAGGGCGGGGCGGCACAGATACGCAGTATTTT

D gene: -
V gene: TRBV27
J gene: TRBJ2-7
clone size: -
CDR3 protein: CASSLGRDYSYEQYF
CDR3 DNA: TGTGCCAGCAGTTTAGGGCGGGATTACTCCTACGAGCAGTACTTC

D gene: TRBD1
V gene: TRBV2
J gene: TRBJ1-2
clone size: -
CDR3 protein: CAESRGDGYTF
CDR3 DNA: TGTGCCGAAAGCAGGGGGGATGGCTACACCTTC

D gene: TRBD2
V gene: TRBV20-1
J gene: TRBJ2-5
clone size: -
CDR3 protein: CSLLGGETQYF
CDR3 DNA: TGCAGCCTCCTGGGGGGGGAGACCCAGTACTTC

D gene: TRBD2
V gene: TRBV9
J gene: TRBJ2-1
clone size: -
CDR3 protein: CASSLGGAYNEQFF
CDR3 DNA: TGTGCCAGCAGCCTCGGGGGGGCCTACAATGAGCAGTTCTTC

D gene: -
V gene: TRBV7-3
J gene: TRBJ1-2
clone size: -
CDR3 protein: CASSLGAGSNGYTF
CDR3 DNA: TGTGCCAGCAGCTTAGGTGCAGGTAGTAACGGCTACACCTTC

D gene: TRBD1
V gene: TRBV10-3
J gene: TRBJ2-2
clone size: -
CDR3 protein: CATLSRTGENTGELFF
CDR3 DNA: TGTGCCACCTTATCCCGGACAGGGGAAAACACCGGGGAGCTGTTTTTT

D gene: TRBD2
V gene: TRBV4-2
J gene: TRBJ2-7
clone size: -
CDR3 protein: CASSQDPSGSSYEQYF
CDR3 DNA: TGTGCCAGCAGCCAAGATCCCAGCGGGAGCTCCTACGAGCAGTACTTC

D gene: -
V gene: TRBV20-1
J gene: TRBJ2-5
clone size: -
CDR3 protein: CSASGTGTQYF
CDR3 DNA: TGCAGTGCTAGTGGCACTGGGACCCAGTACTTC

D gene: -
V gene: TRBV5-4
J gene: TRBJ1-1
clone size: -
CDR3 protein: CASSRGTPGGTGTEAFF
CDR3 DNA: TGTGCCAGCAGCAGGGGGACTCCCGGGGGGACTGGGACTGAAGCTTTCTTT

D gene: TRBD2
V gene: TRBV5-4
J gene: TRBJ2-5
clone size: -
CDR3 protein: CASSSGLAFGETQYF
CDR3 DNA: TGTGCCAGCAGCTCGGGACTAGCGTTCGGGGAGACCCAGTACTTC

D gene: -
V gene: TRBV9
J gene: TRBJ1-1
clone size: once
CDR3 protein: CASSPRQGFYTEAFF
CDR3 DNA: TGTGCCAGCAGCCCACGTCAGGGGTTTTACACTGAAGCTTTCTTT

D gene: -
V gene: TRBV5-1
J gene: TRBJ1-6
clone size: -
CDR3 protein: CASSLAGSVGSPLHF
CDR3 DNA: TGCGCCAGCAGCTTGGCCGGGAGTGTGGGATCACCCCTCCACTTT

D gene: TRBD2
V gene: TRBV18
J gene: TRBJ2-7
clone size: -
CDR3 protein: CASSPQGTSGTYEQYF
CDR3 DNA: TGTGCCAGCTCACCGCAAGGGACTAGCGGAACCTACGAGCAGTACTTC

D gene: -
V gene: TRBV20-1
J gene: TRBJ1-1
clone size: -
CDR3 protein: CSARGGVEAFF
CDR3 DNA: TGCAGTGCTAGGGGGGGGGTTGAAGCTTTCTTT

D gene: -
V gene: TRBV19
J gene: TRBJ2-7
clone size: -
CDR3 protein: CASSIVGGMGYEQYF
CDR3 DNA: TGTGCCAGTAGTATAGTTGGCGGGATGGGCTACGAGCAGTACTTC

D gene: -
V gene: TRBV29-1
J gene: TRBJ2-1
clone size: -
CDR3 protein: CSVVEQRFHNEQFF
CDR3 DNA: TGCAGCGTTGTAGAACAAAGATTCCACAATGAGCAGTTCTTC

D gene: TRBD2
V gene: TRBV28
J gene: TRBJ2-7
clone size: -
CDR3 protein: CASRLAGSTYEQYF
CDR3 DNA: TGTGCCAGCAGGCTAGCGGGTTCTACCTACGAGCAGTACTTC

D gene: -
V gene: TRBV27
J gene: TRBJ2-7
clone size: -
CDR3 protein: CASSLFRERGYEQYF
CDR3 DNA: TGTGCCAGCAGTTTATTCAGGGAAAGGGGCTACGAGCAGTACTTC

D gene: TRBD2
V gene: TRBV7-9
J gene: TRBJ2-7
clone size: few
CDR3 protein: CASTIAGGSYEQYF
CDR3 DNA: TGTGCCAGCACCATAGCGGGAGGTTCCTACGAGCAGTACTTC

D gene: -
V gene: TRBV19
J gene: TRBJ2-2
clone size: -
CDR3 protein: CASSMSGAGNTGELFF
CDR3 DNA: TGTGCCAGTAGTATGTCCGGAGCGGGGAACACCGGGGAGCTGTTTTTT

D gene: -
V gene: TRBV27
J gene: TRBJ1-6
clone size: -
CDR3 protein: CASSSPRWGPAPPLHF
CDR3 DNA: TGTGCCAGCAGTTCACCCCGGTGGGGCCCCGCGCCACCCCTCCACTTT

D gene: -
V gene: TRBV29-1
J gene: TRBJ1-5
clone size: once
CDR3 protein: CSVVQGHTNQPQHF
CDR3 DNA: TGCAGCGTTGTCCAGGGACATACCAATCAGCCCCAGCATTTT

D gene: -
V gene: TRBV5-1
J gene: TRBJ1-2
clone size: -
CDR3 protein: CASSLGPGAPPSNYGYTF
CDR3 DNA: TGCGCCAGCAGCTTGGGACCAGGTGCGCCGCCTTCAAACTATGGCTACACCTTC

D gene: TRBD2
V gene: TRBV19
J gene: TRBJ2-4
clone size: -
CDR3 protein: CASSGGGRGDIQYF
CDR3 DNA: TGTGCCAGTAGTGGTGGCGGGAGGGGGGACATTCAGTACTTC

D gene: TRBD1
V gene: TRBV5-4
J gene: TRBJ1-3
clone size: -
CDR3 protein: CASSRRTGGSSGNTIYF
CDR3 DNA: TGTGCCAGCAGCCGGCGGACAGGAGGAAGCTCTGGAAACACCATATATTTT

D gene: -
V gene: TRBV3-1/TRBV3-2
J gene: TRBJ2-1
clone size: -
CDR3 protein: CASSQDLVGGAYNEQFF
CDR3 DNA: TGTGCCAGCAGCCAAGATCTTGTGGGGGGGGCTTACAATGAGCAGTTCTTC

D gene: TRBD2
V gene: TRBV5-1
J gene: TRBJ2-5
clone size: -
CDR3 protein: CASKGLAGPQETQYF
CDR3 DNA: TGCGCCAGCAAGGGACTAGCGGGTCCGCAAGAGACCCAGTACTTC

D gene: TRBD2
V gene: TRBV27
J gene: TRBJ2-1
clone size: -
CDR3 protein: CASSPLAYNEQFF
CDR3 DNA: TGTGCCAGCAGTCCACTAGCGTACAATGAGCAGTTCTTC

D gene: TRBD2
V gene: TRBV9
J gene: TRBJ2-3
clone size: -
CDR3 protein: CASGRGGVDTQYF
CDR3 DNA: TGTGCCAGCGGCCGGGGAGGGGTAGATACGCAGTATTTT

D gene: -
V gene: TRBV7-2
J gene: TRBJ2-1
clone size: -
CDR3 protein: CASSLRDWQFF
CDR3 DNA: TGTGCCAGCAGCCTCCGGGACTGGCAGTTCTTC

D gene: TRBD2
V gene: TRBV5-4
J gene: TRBJ2-2
clone size: -
CDR3 protein: CASSGTSGSTGELFF
CDR3 DNA: TGTGCCAGCAGTGGGACTAGCGGGAGCACCGGGGAGCTGTTTTTT

D gene: -
V gene: TRBV18
J gene: TRBJ1-1
clone size: -
CDR3 protein: CASSPIQGRSTEAFF
CDR3 DNA: TGTGCCAGCTCACCCATCCAGGGTAGGTCCACTGAAGCTTTCTTT

D gene: TRBD2
V gene: TRBV5-1
J gene: TRBJ2-2
clone size: -
CDR3 protein: CASSLRTRAQGTGELFF
CDR3 DNA: TGCGCCAGCAGTCTTAGGACTAGGGCCCAGGGCACCGGGGAGCTGTTTTTT

D gene: -
V gene: TRBV29-1
J gene: TRBJ1-2
clone size: -
CDR3 protein: CSVEGAGRSFDYGYTF
CDR3 DNA: TGCAGCGTTGAAGGGGCAGGGAGGAGTTTTGACTATGGCTACACCTTC

D gene: TRBD2
V gene: TRBV5-1
J gene: TRBJ2-1
clone size: -
CDR3 protein: CASTRGDGYNEQFF
CDR3 DNA: TGCGCCAGCACCCGGGGGGATGGCTACAATGAGCAGTTCTTC

D gene: -
V gene: TRBV6-5
J gene: TRBJ2-7
clone size: once
CDR3 protein: CASGRQSEQYF
CDR3 DNA: TGTGCCAGCGGCCGACAGAGCGAGCAGTACTTC

D gene: -
V gene: TRBV9
J gene: TRBJ2-2
clone size: -
CDR3 protein: CASSSGSNTGELFF
CDR3 DNA: TGTGCCAGCAGCTCGGGAAGCAACACCGGGGAGCTGTTTTTT

D gene: TRBD1
V gene: TRBV6-5
J gene: TRBJ2-1
clone size: -
CDR3 protein: CASSYSDRRDEQFF
CDR3 DNA: TGTGCCAGCAGTTACTCGGACAGGCGGGATGAGCAGTTCTTC